This T cell receptor beta chain was observed in a study of blood T cell repertoires in COVID-19. The wider study: Some COVID-19 samples were acute and others convalescent; all came from the United States, Italy and Spain. From T cells, B-cell-depleted T cells, or PBMCs came the material, which was cDNA or gDNA.

Original data processing: Amplifying reference gene primers gave estimates of nucleated cell counts. Measured with immunoSEQ multiplex PCR; TCRdb has only the in-frame clones, and not every one. V and J calls and clone size come straight from that table; D and trimming were deduced from the DNA. The sample includes a few hundred thousand clones, around 80% of them seen just once. The clonotype comes from a woman in her seventies with acute or convalescent COVID-19. Material: peripheral blood.

The CDR3 loop reads CAVRQGPTEETQYF. Written as DNA, the CDR3 is TGTGCCGTCCGACAGGGGCCAACAGAAGAGACCCAGTACTTC. The J gene is TRBJ2-5, the V gene TRBV10-3, with 8 positions matching TRBD1. V lost 11 bases to trimming and J lost 3 bases; unmatched junction nucleotides: 11. CDR3 size: 14 residues. Germline values: CDR1 ENHRY, CDR2 SYGVKD.